Presented here are 11 T cell receptor beta chains from one specimen sequenced in a study of blood T cell repertoires in COVID-19. Measured with immunoSEQ multiplex PCR; TCRdb has only the in-frame clones, and not every one. The data hold approximately 500,000 clones, with approximately 83% observed a single time. Input material: peripheral blood. These receptors all come from a human donor in a cohort sampled during active COVID-19.

The chain has TRBV18 and TRBJ2-5; 11 bases align to TRBD2. The V gene end was trimmed by 3 bases and the J gene end by 2 bases; junction bases not matched to a gene: 5. This CDR3 contains 16 residues. Germline CDR1 and CDR2: KGHSH and LQKENI. The CDR3 region is CASSPPLAGDQETQYF. As DNA, the CDR3 is TGTGCCAGCTCACCTCCACTAGCGGGAGATCAAGAGACCCAGTACTTC. Full variable domain (remainder filled in from reference TRBV18 and TRBJ2-5): NAGVMQNPRHLVRRRGQEARLRCSPMKGHSHVYWYRQLPEEGLKFMVYLQKENIIDESGMPKERFSAEFPKEGPSILRIQQVVRGDSAAYFCASSPPLAGDQETQYFGPGTRLLVL.

The V gene is TRBV7-2, the J gene TRBJ2-1, with 8 positions matching TRBD2. Germline trimming cut 5 bases from V and 9 bases from J; bases unmatched to any gene: 3. Germline V gene sequence: CDR1 SGHTA, CDR2 FQGNSA. The length of the CDR3 is 12 residues. CDR3 sequence reads: CASSPLAGEQFF. The CDR3 DNA reads TGTGCCAGCAGCCCTCTAGCGGGTGAGCAGTTCTTC. The variable domain in full, completed from reference TRBV7-2 and TRBJ2-1, reads GAGVSQSPSNKVTEKGKDVELRCDPISGHTALYWYRQSLGQGLEFLIYFQGNSAPDKSGLPSDRFSAERTGGSVSTLTIQRTQQEDSAVYLCASSPLAGEQFFGPGTRLTVL.

This clone was detected once. The gene calls are TRBV18 and TRBJ2-1; TRBD2 might be the D (6 bases). Looked up from germline, CDR1 is KGHSH and CDR2 is LQKENI. This CDR3 is built from 18 residues. Trimming took 3 bases from V and 2 from J, leaving 20 bases between them. CDR3: CASSPGLELRYAYNEQFF. DNA of the CDR3: TGTGCCAGCTCACCGGGACTTGAACTCCGGTACGCCTACAATGAGCAGTTCTTC.

The rearrangement joins TRBV4-1 to TRBJ1-1, with unresolved D. The ends were cut back, 4 bases at V and 1 base at J, with 16 bases in the middle. From germline, CDR1 is MGHRA and CDR2 YSYEKL. The CDR3 is made up of 16 amino acids. CDR3 in DNA: TGCGCCAGCAGCCCTCACGTGACAAACTCGAACACTGAAGCTTTCTTT. Its translation: CASSPHVTNSNTEAFF.

The gene calls are TRBV25-1 and TRBJ2-3; 7 nucleotides match TRBD1. J gave up 5 bases and V 6 bases, and 11 bases lay outside the gene matches. This CDR3 has 15 amino acids. The germline V gene encodes CDR1 MGHDK and CDR2 SYGVNS. The CDR3 spells CASRGRDRARDTQYF. DNA for the CDR3: TGTGCCAGCAGGGGTAGAGACAGGGCTAGAGATACGCAGTATTTT.

The CDR3 nucleotides are TGTGCCAGCAGCTTAATCGTATCACGAGGAGCCCAGTACTTC. This translates into CASSLIVSRGAQYF. The chain couples TRBV7-8 to TRBJ2-5; D gene uncertain. The V and J ends lost 2 bases and 9 bases respectively, with 16 bases between them. From germline, CDR1 is SGHVS and CDR2 FQNEAQ. This CDR3 contains 14 residues.

This chain connects TRBV9 to TRBJ2-3; 8 bases are a match to TRBD2. V trimming: 0 bases; J trimming: 2 bases; junction bases outside the gene matches: 2. The CDR3 is 15 residues long. Germline CDR1 SGDLS, CDR2 YYNGEE. The CDR3 nucleotides are TGTGCCAGCAGCGTAGTAGCGGGGTTCACAGATACGCAGTATTTT. It yields the protein CASSVVAGFTDTQYF.

The gene calls are TRBV19 and TRBJ1-2; tentatively, D is TRBD1 (5 bases). This CDR3 contains 15 residues. Germline V gives CDR1 LNHDA, CDR2 SQIVND (reference sequence). The V gene lost 5 bases and the J gene lost 0 bases, with 13 bases spanning the gap. CDR3 sequence reads: CASSDSLLTNYGYTF. CDR3 sequence (DNA): TGTGCCAGTAGTGACAGTCTTCTTACTAACTATGGCTACACCTTC.

This sequence joins TRBV27 and TRBJ2-7; TRBD1 might be the D (6 bases). CDR1 is MNHEY, CDR2 SMNVEV, per germline (reference sequence). This CDR3 contains 15 residues. Trimming took 2 bases from V and 6 from J, leaving 17 bases between them. The CDR3 sequence is CASSLNRVFGVEQYF. The CDR3 nucleotides are TGTGCCAGCAGTTTAAACAGGGTATTTGGGGTCGAGCAGTACTTC.

This rearrangement joins TRBV6-2 or TRBV6-3 to TRBJ2-7; 15 nucleotides match TRBD2. The CDR3 runs 15 residues. CDR1 and CDR2 (germline): MNHEY, SVGEGT. The V gene end was trimmed by 4 bases and the J gene end by 5 bases; junction bases not matched to a gene: 3. CDR3 amino acids: CASSSRTSGRDEQYF. Here the CDR3 DNA reads TGTGCCAGCAGTTCCCGGACTAGCGGGAGGGACGAGCAGTACTTC.

Written as DNA, the CDR3 is TGTGCCAGCAGCTTGGCCAGGCGGGATGAGCAGTTCTTC. Encoded protein: CASSLARRDEQFF. This chain connects TRBV5-4 to TRBJ2-1, with D possibly matching TRBD2 (5 bases). The germline V gene has CDR1 SGHNT and CDR2 YYREEE (reference sequence). V was cut by 0 bases and J by 8 bases, with 9 bases left in between. This CDR3 has 13 residues.